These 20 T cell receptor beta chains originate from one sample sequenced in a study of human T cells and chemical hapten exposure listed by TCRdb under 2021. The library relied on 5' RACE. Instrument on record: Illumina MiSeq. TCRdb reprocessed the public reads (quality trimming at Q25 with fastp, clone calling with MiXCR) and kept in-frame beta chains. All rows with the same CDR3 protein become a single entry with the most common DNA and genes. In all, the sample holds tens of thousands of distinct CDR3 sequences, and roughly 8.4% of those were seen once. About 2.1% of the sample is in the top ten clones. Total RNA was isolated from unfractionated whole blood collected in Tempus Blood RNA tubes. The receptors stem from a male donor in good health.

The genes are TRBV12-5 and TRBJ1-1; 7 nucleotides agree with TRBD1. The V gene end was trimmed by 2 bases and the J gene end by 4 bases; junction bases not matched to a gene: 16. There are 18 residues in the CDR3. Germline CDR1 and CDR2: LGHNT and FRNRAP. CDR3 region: CASGLRPIQGRGGTEAFF. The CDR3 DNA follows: TGTGCTAGTGGTTTGCGACCGATACAGGGGCGGGGGGGCACTGAAGCTTTCTTT. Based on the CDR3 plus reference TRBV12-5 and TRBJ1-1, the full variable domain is DARVTQTPRHKVTEMGQEVTMRCQPILGHNTVFWYRQTMMQGLELLAYFRNRAPLDDSGMPKDRFSAEMPDATLATLKIQPSEPRDSAVYFCASGLRPIQGRGGTEAFFGQGTRLTVV.

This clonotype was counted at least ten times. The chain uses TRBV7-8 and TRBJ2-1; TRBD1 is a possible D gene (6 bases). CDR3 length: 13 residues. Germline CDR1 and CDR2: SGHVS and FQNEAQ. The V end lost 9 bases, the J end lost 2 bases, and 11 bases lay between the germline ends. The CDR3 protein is CASGTLPYNEQFF. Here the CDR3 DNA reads TGTGCCAGTGGGACATTGCCCTACAATGAGCAGTTCTTC.

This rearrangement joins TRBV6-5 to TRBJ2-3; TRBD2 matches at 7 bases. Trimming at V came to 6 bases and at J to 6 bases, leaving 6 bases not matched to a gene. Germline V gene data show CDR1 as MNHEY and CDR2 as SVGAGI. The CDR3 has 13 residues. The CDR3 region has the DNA TGTGCCAGCAGCCTCGCGACTAGCGATACGCAGTATTTT. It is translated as CASSLATSDTQYF.

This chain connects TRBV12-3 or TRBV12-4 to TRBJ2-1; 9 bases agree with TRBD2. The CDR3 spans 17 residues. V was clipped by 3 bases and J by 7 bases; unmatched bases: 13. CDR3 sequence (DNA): TGTGCCAGCAGTTTCCCGGAGGGGCGGGGGGGCGGAAATGAGCAGTTCTTC. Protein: CASSFPEGRGGGNEQFF.

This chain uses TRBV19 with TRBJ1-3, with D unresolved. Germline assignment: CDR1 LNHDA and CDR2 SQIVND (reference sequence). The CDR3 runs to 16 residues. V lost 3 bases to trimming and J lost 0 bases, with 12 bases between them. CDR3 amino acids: CASSIIRLSSGNTIYF. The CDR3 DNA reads TGTGCCAGTAGTATCATCCGCCTTTCCTCTGGAAACACCATATATTTT. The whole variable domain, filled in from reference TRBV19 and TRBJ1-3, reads DGGITQSPKYLFRKEGQNVTLSCEQNLNHDAMYWYRQDPGQGLRLIYYSQIVNDFQKGDIAEGYSVSREKKESFPLTVTSAQKNPTAFYLCASSIIRLSSGNTIYFGEGSWLTVV.

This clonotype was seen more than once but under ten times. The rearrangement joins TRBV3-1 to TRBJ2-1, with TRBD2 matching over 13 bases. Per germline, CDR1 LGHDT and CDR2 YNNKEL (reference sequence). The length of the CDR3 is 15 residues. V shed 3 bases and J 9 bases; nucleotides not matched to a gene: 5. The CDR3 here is CASSHQTSGRSEQFF. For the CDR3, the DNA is TGTGCCAGCAGCCACCAGACTAGCGGGAGGTCTGAGCAGTTCTTC.

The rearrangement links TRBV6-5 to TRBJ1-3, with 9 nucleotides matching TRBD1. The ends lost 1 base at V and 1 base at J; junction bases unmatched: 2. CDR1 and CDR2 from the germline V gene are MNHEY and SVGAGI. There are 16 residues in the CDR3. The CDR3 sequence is CASSYWGQGSGNTIYF. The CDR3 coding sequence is TGTGCCAGCAGTTACTGGGGACAGGGATCTGGAAACACCATATATTTT.

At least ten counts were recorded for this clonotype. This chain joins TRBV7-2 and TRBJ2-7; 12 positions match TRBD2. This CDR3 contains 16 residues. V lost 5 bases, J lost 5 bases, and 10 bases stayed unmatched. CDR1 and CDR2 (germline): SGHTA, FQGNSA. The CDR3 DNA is TGTGCCAGCAGCCCGACGACTAGCGGGGGCCTCCACGAGCAGTACTTC. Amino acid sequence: CASSPTTSGGLHEQYF. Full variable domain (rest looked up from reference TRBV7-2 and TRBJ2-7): GAGVSQSPSNKVTEKGKDVELRCDPISGHTALYWYRQSLGQGLEFLIYFQGNSAPDKSGLPSDRFSAERTGGSVSTLTIQRTQQEDSAVYLCASSPTTSGGLHEQYFGPGTRLTVT.

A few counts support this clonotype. The CDR3 spells CASSLVPGRSSPLHF. The CDR3 DNA reads as TGTGCCAGCAGCTTAGTACCGGGACGAAGTTCACCCCTCCACTTT. The V call is TRBV13, the J call TRBJ1-6; weak D call: TRBD1 (5 bases). The V gene lost 1 base and the J gene lost 9 bases, with 13 bases spanning the gap. The CDR3 has 15 residues. Germline V gene lookup returns CDR1 PRHDT and CDR2 FYEKMQ (reference sequence).

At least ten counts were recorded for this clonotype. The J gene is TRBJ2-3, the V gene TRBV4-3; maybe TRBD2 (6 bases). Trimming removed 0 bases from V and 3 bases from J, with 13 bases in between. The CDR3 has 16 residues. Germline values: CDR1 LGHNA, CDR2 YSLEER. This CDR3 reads CASSQEGGRSTDTQYF. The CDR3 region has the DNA TGCGCCAGCAGCCAAGAGGGAGGCAGGTCAACAGATACGCAGTATTTT.

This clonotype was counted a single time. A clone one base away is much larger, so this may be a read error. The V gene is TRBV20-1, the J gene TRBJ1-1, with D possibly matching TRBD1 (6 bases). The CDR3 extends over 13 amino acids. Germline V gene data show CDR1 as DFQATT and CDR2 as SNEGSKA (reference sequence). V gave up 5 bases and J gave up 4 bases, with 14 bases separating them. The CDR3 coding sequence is TGCAGTGCTTCCGGGATAGGGGGCACTGAAGCTTTCTTT. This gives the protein CSASGIGGTEAFF.

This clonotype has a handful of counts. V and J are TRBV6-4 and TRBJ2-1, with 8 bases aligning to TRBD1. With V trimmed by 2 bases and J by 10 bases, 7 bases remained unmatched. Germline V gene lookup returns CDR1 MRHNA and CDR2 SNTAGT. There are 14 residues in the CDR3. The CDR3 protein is CASSDVQGAREQFF. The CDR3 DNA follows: TGTGCCAGCAGTGACGTCCAGGGGGCGAGGGAGCAGTTCTTC.

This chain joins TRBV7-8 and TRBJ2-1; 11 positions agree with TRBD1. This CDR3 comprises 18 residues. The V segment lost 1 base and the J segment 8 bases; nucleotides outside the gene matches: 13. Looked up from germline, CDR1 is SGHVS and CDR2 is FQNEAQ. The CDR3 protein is CASSLGEGGTGGIDEQFF. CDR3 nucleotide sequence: TGTGCCAGCAGCTTAGGGGAGGGTGGGACAGGGGGTATCGATGAGCAGTTCTTC.

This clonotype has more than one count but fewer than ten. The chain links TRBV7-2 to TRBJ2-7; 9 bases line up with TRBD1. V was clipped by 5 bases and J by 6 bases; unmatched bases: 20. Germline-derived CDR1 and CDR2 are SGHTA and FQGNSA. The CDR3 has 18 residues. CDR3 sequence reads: CASSHSGTGIGPTSEQYF. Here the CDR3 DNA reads TGTGCCAGCAGCCACTCGGGGACAGGGATCGGCCCTACGAGCGAGCAGTACTTC.

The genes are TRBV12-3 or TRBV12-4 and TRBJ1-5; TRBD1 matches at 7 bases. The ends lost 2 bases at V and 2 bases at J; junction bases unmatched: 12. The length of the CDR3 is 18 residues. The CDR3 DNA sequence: TGTGCCAGCAGTTTAAGCGGGTTCGGACAGGTGCGCAATCAGCCCCAGCATTTT. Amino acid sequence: CASSLSGFGQVRNQPQHF.

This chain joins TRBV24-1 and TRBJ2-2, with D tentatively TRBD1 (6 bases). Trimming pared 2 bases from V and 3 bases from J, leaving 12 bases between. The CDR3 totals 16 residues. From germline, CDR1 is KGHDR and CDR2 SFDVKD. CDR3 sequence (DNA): TGTGCCACCAGTGATTCACAGGGATTCGACACCGGGGAGCTGTTTTTT. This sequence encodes CATSDSQGFDTGELFF.

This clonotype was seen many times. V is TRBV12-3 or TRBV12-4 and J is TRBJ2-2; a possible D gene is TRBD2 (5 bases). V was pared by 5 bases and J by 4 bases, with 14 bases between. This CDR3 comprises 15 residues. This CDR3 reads CASSPGLGGTGELFF. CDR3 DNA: TGTGCCAGCAGTCCCGGACTCGGAGGCACCGGGGAGCTGTTTTTT.

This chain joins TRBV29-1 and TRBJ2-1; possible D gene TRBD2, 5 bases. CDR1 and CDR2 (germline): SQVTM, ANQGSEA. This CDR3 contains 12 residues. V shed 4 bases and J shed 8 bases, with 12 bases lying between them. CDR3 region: CSVGVGRHEQFF. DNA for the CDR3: TGCAGCGTTGGGGTAGGGAGACATGAGCAGTTCTTC.

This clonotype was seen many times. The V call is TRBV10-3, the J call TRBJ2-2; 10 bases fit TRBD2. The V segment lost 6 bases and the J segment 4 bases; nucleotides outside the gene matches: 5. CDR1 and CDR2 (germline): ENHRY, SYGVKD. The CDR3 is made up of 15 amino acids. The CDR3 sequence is CAIRPTSGPTGELFF. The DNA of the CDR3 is TGTGCCATCAGGCCGACTAGCGGGCCCACCGGGGAGCTGTTTTTT.

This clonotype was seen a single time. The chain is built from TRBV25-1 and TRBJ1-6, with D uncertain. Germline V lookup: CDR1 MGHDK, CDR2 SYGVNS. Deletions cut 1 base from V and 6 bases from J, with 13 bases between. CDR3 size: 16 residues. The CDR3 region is CASSESIGQSNSPLHF. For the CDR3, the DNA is TGTGCCAGCAGTGAATCGATTGGGCAGAGTAATTCACCCCTCCACTTT. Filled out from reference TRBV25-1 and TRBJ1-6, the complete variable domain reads EADIYQTPRYLVIGTGKKITLECSQTMGHDKMYWYQQDPGMELHLIHYSYGVNSTEKGDLSSESTVSRIRTEHFPLTLESARPSHTSQYLCASSESIGQSNSPLHFGNGTRLTVT.